Presented here are 25 T cell receptor beta chains from one specimen sequenced in a study of human T cells and chemical hapten exposure. TCRdb used MiXCR to reprocess the 5' RACE reads, holding one entry per CDR3 protein. The sample holds approximately 80,000 distinct CDR3 sequences, roughly 15% seen once. The study extracted total RNA from unfractionated whole blood. These receptors originate from a female donor in good health.

This clonotype was recorded a few times. The chain employs TRBV7-2 and TRBJ1-5, with unresolved D. This CDR3 is 13 amino acids long. Trimming shortened V by 4 bases and J by 5 bases, and 9 bases separated the two germline ends. The germline V gene encodes CDR1 SGHTA and CDR2 FQGNSA. The CDR3 coding sequence is TGTGCCAGCAGCTGGGGATATGATCAGCCCCAGCATTTT. Protein product: CASSWGYDQPQHF.

The chain links TRBV28 to TRBJ2-1; D unresolved. Trimming shortened V by 3 bases and J by 4 bases, and 4 bases separated the two germline ends. The CDR3 totals 12 residues. Germline assignment: CDR1 MDHEN and CDR2 SYDVKM. CDR3 sequence: CASSLPYNEQFF. Here the CDR3 DNA reads TGTGCCAGCAGTTTGCCGTACAATGAGCAGTTCTTC.

The chain carries TRBV20-1 and TRBJ1-1, with 10 bases lining up with TRBD1. V gave up 4 bases and J gave up 11 bases; unmatched junction bases: 4. CDR1 DFQATT and CDR2 SNEGSKA come from the germline V gene (reference sequence). The CDR3 length is 11 residues. The chain's CDR3 is CSAIRTGGAFF. The CDR3 nucleotides are TGCAGTGCTATACGGACAGGGGGGGCTTTCTTT.

The count of this clonotype is one. The rearrangement links TRBV2 to TRBJ1-6, with D possibly TRBD1 on 6 matching bases. The CDR3 extends over 14 amino acids. Germline CDR1 and CDR2: SNHLY and FYNNEI. The V and J ends lost 7 bases and 6 bases respectively, with 13 bases between them. The CDR3 DNA reads as TGTGCCAGCACCGGAGGGGGTCGTAATTCACCCCTCCACTTT. Protein: CASTGGGRNSPLHF. The variable domain in full, completed from reference TRBV2 and TRBJ1-6, reads EPEVTQTPSHQVTQMGQEVILRCVPISNHLYFYWYRQILGQKVEFLVSFYNNEISEKSEIFDDQFSVERPDGSNFTLKIRSTKLEDSAMYFCASTGGGRNSPLHFGNGTRLTVT.

The chain's CDR3 is CASTRQRWGTEAFF. As DNA, the CDR3 is TGTGCCAGCACCCGACAGCGTTGGGGCACTGAAGCTTTCTTT. The chain recombines TRBV6-5 with TRBJ1-1; D possibly corresponds to TRBD1 (5 bases). Germline V gene lookup returns CDR1 MNHEY and CDR2 SVGAGI. The length of the CDR3 is 14 residues. Trimming removed 7 bases at V and 4 bases at J, with 16 bases between.

This clonotype was seen ten or more times. The CDR3 loop reads CSVGPGQGSEAFF. The CDR3 DNA reads TGCAGCGTTGGGCCGGGACAGGGGTCTGAAGCTTTCTTT. The chain uses TRBV29-1 and TRBJ1-1; 10 bases line up with TRBD1. Germline V CDR1 and CDR2: SQVTM, ANQGSEA. The CDR3 loop spans 13 amino acids. V was clipped by 4 bases and J by 6 bases; unmatched bases: 5.

The chain recombines TRBV5-1 with TRBJ1-3, with a possible D match to TRBD1 (6 bases). Germline CDR1 SGHRS, CDR2 YFSETQ. CDR3 size: 14 residues. Between the trimmed V and J ends, which lost 4 bases and 2 bases, there was a span of 10 bases. DNA for the CDR3: TGCGCCAGCAGCCCCGGGGGCGCTGGAAACACCATATATTTT. Translation: CASSPGGAGNTIYF.

The rearrangement uses TRBV9 and TRBJ2-7, with TRBD1 identical over 8 bases. Per the germline V gene, CDR1 is SGDLS and CDR2 is YYNGEE. With V trimmed by 5 bases and J by 5 bases, 6 bases remained unmatched. This CDR3 region has 13 residues. The CDR3 protein is CASSADREDEQYF. As DNA, the CDR3 is TGTGCCAGCAGTGCGGACAGGGAAGACGAGCAGTACTTC.

This clonotype has more than one count but fewer than ten. The chain recombines TRBV7-2 with TRBJ2-3; 8 nucleotides agree with TRBD2. With 5 bases clipped from V and 4 bases from J, the junction kept 11 bases outside the gene matches. Germline-derived CDR1 and CDR2 are SGHTA and FQGNSA. CDR3 size: 16 residues. The CDR3 DNA sequence: TGTGCCAGCAGCACGCCACGGGGGGGCCACCCAGATACGCAGTATTTT. Translating gives CASSTPRGGHPDTQYF.

This clonotype was seen repeatedly, ten times or more. The J gene is TRBJ2-7, the V gene TRBV12-3 or TRBV12-4, with 8 positions matching TRBD1. Unmatched junction bases numbered 29, after V lost 6 bases and J lost 7 bases. This CDR3 is built from 20 residues. The CDR3 spells CASRPPGGSRPAVDEAEQYF. CDR3 DNA sequence: TGTGCCAGCAGGCCTCCAGGGGGCTCACGTCCGGCCGTGGATGAGGCTGAGCAGTACTTC.

This clonotype was seen a few times. The chain recombines TRBV10-3 with TRBJ2-1, with TRBD1 matching over 10 bases. This CDR3 contains 14 residues. V was pared by 4 bases and J by 5 bases, with 2 bases of the junction left unmatched. From germline, CDR1 is ENHRY and CDR2 SYGVKD. The CDR3 here is CAISAGQGHNEQFF. DNA of the CDR3: TGTGCCATCAGTGCGGGACAGGGGCACAATGAGCAGTTCTTC.

This clonotype came up once. The gene calls are TRBV18 and TRBJ2-7; D may correspond to TRBD1 or TRBD2 (5 bases each). Per germline, CDR1 KGHSH and CDR2 LQKENI. The length of the CDR3 is 15 residues. The ends were cut back, 1 base at V and 7 bases at J, with 17 bases in the middle. As DNA, the CDR3 is TGTGCCAGCTCACCACAAGGTGTAGGGGACGGGGAGCAGTACTTC. Its protein is CASSPQGVGDGEQYF. The full variable domain, with the rest looked up from reference TRBV18 and TRBJ2-7, is NAGVMQNPRHLVRRRGQEARLRCSPMKGHSHVYWYRQLPEEGLKFMVYLQKENIIDESGMPKERFSAEFPKEGPSILRIQQVVRGDSAAYFCASSPQGVGDGEQYFGPGTRLTVT.

This clonotype has just a few counts. The chain is built from TRBV27 and TRBJ1-1; 8 positions agree with TRBD1. The CDR3 runs to 16 residues. The ends lost 5 bases at V and 0 bases at J; junction bases unmatched: 8. Germline V gene data show CDR1 as MNHEY and CDR2 as SMNVEV (reference sequence). The CDR3 DNA reads TGTGCCAGCAGTCTCCGGGACAGGTATATGAACACTGAAGCTTTCTTT. Translating gives CASSLRDRYMNTEAFF.

This clonotype was seen only once. This chain connects TRBV11-2 to TRBJ2-7; D is perhaps TRBD2 (5 bases). CDR3 length equals 13 residues. Germline lookup yields CDR1 SGHAT and CDR2 FQNNGV. Trimming took 5 bases from V and 5 from J, leaving 13 bases between them. Written as DNA, the CDR3 is TGTGCCAGCAGCCCGACGAGGGCCGACGAGCAGTACTTC. As protein: CASSPTRADEQYF.

This clonotype showed up just once. V gene TRBV5-1 combines with J gene TRBJ1-1; D possibly corresponds to TRBD1 (6 bases). V shed 3 bases and J shed 0 bases, with 21 bases lying between them. Germline CDR1 SGHRS, CDR2 YFSETQ. The CDR3 contains 18 residues. The CDR3 DNA follows: TGCGCCAGCAGCTCCCCGGACAGAATTTCGTCGATGAACACTGAAGCTTTCTTT. As protein: CASSSPDRISSMNTEAFF.

At least ten counts were recorded for this clonotype. This rearrangement joins TRBV20-1 to TRBJ1-2; D gene uncertain. Trimming removed 5 bases from V and 4 bases from J, with 14 bases in between. The CDR3 is made up of 13 amino acids. Germline assignment: CDR1 DFQATT and CDR2 SNEGSKA (reference sequence). CDR3 amino acids: CSADNGLSYGYTF. CDR3 nucleotides: TGCAGTGCTGATAACGGGTTGAGCTATGGCTACACCTTC.

The chain couples TRBV7-8 to TRBJ2-3, with 9 bases lining up with TRBD1. V was pared by 1 base and J by 0 bases, with 5 bases of the junction left unmatched. This CDR3 is 17 amino acids long. Germline lookup yields CDR1 SGHVS and CDR2 FQNEAQ. CDR3 sequence reads: CASSLGPGTGSTDTQYF. CDR3 nucleotides: TGTGCCAGCAGCTTAGGCCCCGGGACAGGGAGCACAGATACGCAGTATTTT. Combining the CDR3 with reference TRBV7-8 and TRBJ2-3 gives the whole variable domain GAGVSQSPRYKVAKRGQDVALRCDPISGHVSLFWYQQALGQGPEFLTYFQNEAQLDKSGLPSDRFFAERPEGSVSTLKIQRTQQEDSAVYLCASSLGPGTGSTDTQYFGPGTRLTVL.

This clonotype has only a few counts. The genes are TRBV3-1 and TRBJ1-1; 8 bases map to TRBD1. Germline V gene lookup returns CDR1 LGHDT and CDR2 YNNKEL (reference sequence). The ends lost 9 bases at V and 3 bases at J; junction bases unmatched: 6. This CDR3 has 13 residues. The CDR3 coding sequence is TGTGCCAGTGAACAGGGGGGGCACACTGAAGCTTTCTTT. Amino acid sequence: CASEQGGHTEAFF.

There are many counts of this clonotype. V is TRBV7-2 and J is TRBJ2-5; perhaps TRBD1 as D (5 bases). This CDR3 comprises 14 residues. CDR1 and CDR2 from the germline V gene are SGHTA and FQGNSA. V lost 4 bases to trimming and J lost 1 base, with 10 bases between them. This CDR3 is CASSSTVFQETQYF. The DNA for the CDR3 is TGTGCCAGCAGCTCGACAGTTTTCCAAGAGACCCAGTACTTC. Filled out from reference TRBV7-2 and TRBJ2-5, the complete variable domain reads GAGVSQSPSNKVTEKGKDVELRCDPISGHTALYWYRQSLGQGLEFLIYFQGNSAPDKSGLPSDRFSAERTGGSVSTLTIQRTQQEDSAVYLCASSSTVFQETQYFGPGTRLLVL.

This clonotype appeared a few times. The chain combines TRBV5-1 with TRBJ1-5, with D possibly TRBD1 on 6 matching bases. Germline V CDR1 and CDR2: SGHRS, YFSETQ. The CDR3 is 14 amino acids. Trimming removed 4 bases at V and 7 bases at J, with 15 bases between. CDR3 sequence: CASSPTGFEQPQHF. The CDR3 coding sequence is TGCGCCAGCAGCCCTACAGGGTTTGAACAGCCCCAGCATTTT.

CDR3 DNA: TGTGCCAGCAGCTTAGAGGTACGGGCTCGCTCCTACAATGAGCAGTTCTTC. Amino acids: CASSLEVRARSYNEQFF. The V gene is TRBV11-2, the J gene TRBJ2-1; D unclear. From germline, CDR1 is SGHAT and CDR2 FQNNGV. The CDR3 contains 17 residues. Trimming took off 0 bases at V and 0 bases at J, with 12 bases between the two ends.

V and J are TRBV5-4 and TRBJ1-6; TRBD1 matches at 7 bases. Germline V CDR1 and CDR2: SGHNT, YYREEE (reference sequence). This CDR3 spans 16 amino acids. Trimming took 0 bases from V and 4 from J; bases not matched to a gene: 4. The CDR3 sequence is CASSLEGGMYNSPLHF. For the CDR3, the DNA is TGTGCCAGCAGCTTGGAAGGGGGCATGTATAATTCACCCCTCCACTTT.

The chain recombines TRBV28 with TRBJ1-2, with D possibly matching TRBD1 (5 bases). This CDR3 contains 13 residues. Trimming stripped 1 base from V and 4 bases from J, with 7 bases between. Germline V gives CDR1 MDHEN, CDR2 SYDVKM. The CDR3 coding sequence is TGTGCCAGCAGTTTATTCCAGGGCTATGGCTACACCTTC. As protein: CASSLFQGYGYTF.

The genes are TRBV28 and TRBJ2-7, with 7 bases lining up with TRBD1. After removal of 5 bases from V and 1 base from J, the junction contained 8 bases not matched to a gene. The germline V gene encodes CDR1 MDHEN and CDR2 SYDVKM. The length of the CDR3 is 15 residues. The CDR3 loop is CASSPRGLVSYEQYF. DNA for the CDR3: TGTGCCAGCAGTCCTAGGGGGCTTGTTTCCTACGAGCAGTACTTC.

The chain recombines TRBV12-3 or TRBV12-4 with TRBJ1-1; 7 bases match TRBD1. The CDR3 extends over 13 amino acids. Trimming cost V 3 bases and J 4 bases; bases outside gene matches: 2. CDR3 loop: CASSFGDSTEAFF. CDR3 DNA: TGTGCCAGCAGTTTTGGGGACAGCACTGAAGCTTTCTTT.